This TCR beta chain was captured by sequencing in a study of blood T cell repertoires in COVID-19. Overall study: COVID-19 samples from acute and convalescent phases originated in the United States, Italy and Spain.

The germline V gene encodes CDR1 SGHRS and CDR2 YFSETQ. V lost 2 bases, J lost 9 bases, and 3 bases stayed unmatched. The CDR3 runs to 14 residues. The authors' processing: Reference gene primer amplification gave estimated nucleated cell counts. Repertoires were generated with immunoSEQ multiplex PCR, while TCRdb's copy carries only in-frame clones and drops some. V and J calls plus clone size are reproduced from that table; the DNA served to infer D and trimming. In the table there are fewer than 350,000 clones, over 75% of which are singletons. This sequence originates from a man younger than 35 with active or convalescent COVID-19. The chain has TRBV5-1 and TRBJ2-1; 12 nucleotides line up with TRBD1. Sequencing input: peripheral blood. The CDR3 loop reads CASSFGTGGGEQFF. The DNA for the CDR3 is TGCGCCAGCAGCTTCGGGACAGGGGGCGGTGAGCAGTTCTTC.